A selection of T cell receptor beta chains follows, all from one sample in a study of T cell repertoires in cytomegalovirus infection. TCRdb passed the reads through MiXCR, listing each CDR3 protein once. This sample yields roughly 990,000 distinct CDR3 sequences, of which roughly 30% are seen a single time; roughly an eighth belongs to the top ten. No antigens are known for them. Sequencing used cultured CD8+ T cells from PBMCs, obtained from culture after CMV antigen stimulation. Source of these receptors: a human donor in good health (CMV status not recorded). Some clones in this sample may be carry-over from other donors' samples. The CDR3 runs from the conserved cysteine through the conserved F or W. A D gene is named only where the DNA matches it firmly. Clone size appears in some rows only: once, few, many, or a class for an expanded clone.

J: TRBJ2-2; size: .; D: .; V: TRBV7-9; CDR3: CASSLDGPVLMNTGELFF; DNA: TGTGCCAGCAGCTTAGATGGCCCGGTGTTGATGAACACCGGGGAGCTGTTTTTT
J: TRBJ2-7; size: once; D: TRBD1; V: TRBV3-1; CDR3: CASSQGPTTGNDGEQYF; DNA: TGTGCCAGCAGCCAGGGACCCACGACAGGGAATGACGGGGAGCAGTACTTC
J: TRBJ1-1; size: .; D: TRBD1; V: TRBV29-1; CDR3: CSAWTGNTEAFF; DNA: TGCAGCGCGTGGACAGGAAACACTGAAGCTTTCTTT
J: TRBJ1-6; size: .; D: .; V: TRBV10-3; CDR3: CAISERGSAYNSPLHF; DNA: TGTGCCATCAGTGAGAGGGGTAGCGCCTATAATTCACCCCTCCACTTT
J: TRBJ2-1; size: .; D: .; V: TRBV9; CDR3: CASSVVSQPRYNEQFF; DNA: TGTGCCAGCAGCGTAGTCTCACAGCCAAGATACAATGAGCAGTTCTTC
J: TRBJ1-5; size: .; D: TRBD1; V: TRBV14; CDR3: CASSRRTGGWQPQHF; DNA: TGTGCCAGCAGCCGCCGGACAGGGGGATGGCAGCCCCAGCATTTT
J: TRBJ2-1; size: few; D: .; V: TRBV24-1; CDR3: CATSEYPGTEQFF; DNA: TGTGCCACCAGTGAATATCCCGGAACTGAGCAGTTCTTC
J: TRBJ1-1; size: .; D: .; V: TRBV27; CDR3: CASSSILGPNTEAFF; DNA: TGTGCCAGCAGTTCTATACTGGGACCGAACACTGAAGCTTTCTTT
J: TRBJ2-1; size: .; D: TRBD1; V: TRBV27; CDR3: CASTLSGTGISEQFF; DNA: TGTGCCAGCACCCTCTCCGGGACAGGGATCAGTGAGCAGTTCTTC
J: TRBJ1-2; size: few; D: .; V: TRBV6-1; CDR3: CASSEVNYYGYTF; DNA: TGTGCCAGCAGTGAAGTCAACTACTATGGCTACACCTTC
J: TRBJ1-1; size: many; D: .; V: TRBV7-8; CDR3: CASSPTGGMMNTEAFF; DNA: TGTGCCAGCAGCCCCACGGGGGGGATGATGAACACTGAAGCTTTCTTT
J: TRBJ2-1; size: .; D: .; V: TRBV19; CDR3: CASSVVSSYNEQFF; DNA: TGTGCCAGTAGTGTCGTGAGCTCCTACAATGAGCAGTTCTTC
J: TRBJ1-6; size: few; D: .; V: TRBV14; CDR3: CASSQDLREGDGSPLHF; DNA: TGTGCCAGCAGCCAAGATCTCCGGGAAGGGGATGGATCACCCCTCCACTTT
J: TRBJ1-6; size: .; D: TRBD1; V: TRBV6-2/TRBV6-3; CDR3: CASEGGGDSPLHF; DNA: TGTGCCAGCGAAGGGGGCGGAGATTCACCCCTCCACTTT
J: TRBJ2-2; size: few; D: TRBD2; V: TRBV5-5; CDR3: CASSPGLTIANTGELFF; DNA: TGTGCCAGCAGCCCGGGACTAACCATCGCGAACACCGGGGAGCTGTTTTTT
J: TRBJ1-1; size: .; D: TRBD1; V: TRBV19; CDR3: CASSFRGHNTEAFF; DNA: TGTGCCAGTAGTTTCAGGGGGCATAATACTGAAGCTTTCTTT
J: TRBJ2-1; size: few; D: .; V: TRBV7-2; CDR3: CASSRGTANEQFF; DNA: TGTGCCAGCAGCCGCGGGACAGCAAATGAGCAGTTCTTC
J: TRBJ2-1; size: few; D: TRBD2; V: TRBV6-5; CDR3: CASSYLDAAGPGDEQFF; DNA: TGTGCCAGCAGTTACTTGGATGCAGCGGGGCCTGGGGATGAGCAGTTCTTC
J: TRBJ2-2; size: few; D: TRBD1; V: TRBV7-9; CDR3: CASSSGQQNTGELFF; DNA: TGTGCCAGCAGCTCGGGACAGCAAAACACCGGGGAGCTGTTTTTT
J: TRBJ2-5; size: .; D: .; V: TRBV7-6; CDR3: CASSLLILETQYF; DNA: TGTGCCAGCAGCTTGCTCATACTAGAGACCCAGTACTTC
J: TRBJ1-1; size: .; D: .; V: TRBV10-3; CDR3: CAISESRQLNTEAFF; DNA: TGTGCCATCAGTGAGTCCCGACAGCTGAACACTGAAGCTTTCTTT
J: TRBJ2-3; size: few; D: TRBD2; V: TRBV7-2; CDR3: CASSPLRGAQGDTQYF; DNA: TGTGCCAGCAGCCCTTTGCGGGGGGCCCAGGGAGATACGCAGTATTTT
J: TRBJ2-1; size: once; D: .; V: TRBV14; CDR3: CASSQGPVPYSEQFF; DNA: TGTGCCAGCAGCCAAGGTCCAGTACCTTACAGTGAGCAGTTCTTC
J: TRBJ1-5; size: .; D: .; V: TRBV6-2/TRBV6-3; CDR3: CASSPFPIGSNQPQHF; DNA: TGTGCCAGCAGCCCTTTCCCTATTGGGAGCAATCAGCCCCAGCATTTT
J: TRBJ2-6; size: .; D: .; V: TRBV5-8; CDR3: CASSLAGASSGANVLTF; DNA: TGTGCCAGCAGCTTGGCGGGGGCCTCCTCTGGGGCCAACGTCCTGACTTTC
J: TRBJ1-2; size: few; D: .; V: TRBV6-5; CDR3: CASSYGTSSIGYTF; DNA: TGTGCCAGCAGTTACGGCACGTCCTCGATAGGCTACACCTTC
J: TRBJ1-2; size: .; D: .; V: TRBV19; CDR3: CASTRSVNYGYTF; DNA: TGTGCCAGTACCAGGTCCGTGAACTATGGCTACACCTTC
J: TRBJ2-1; size: .; D: .; V: TRBV25-1; CDR3: CASSKVSFPEQFF; DNA: TGTGCCAGCAGTAAAGTCTCTTTCCCTGAGCAGTTCTTC
J: TRBJ1-5; size: .; D: .; V: TRBV7-2; CDR3: CASSLGPAGNQPQHF; DNA: TGTGCCAGCAGCTTAGGGCCGGCGGGCAATCAGCCCCAGCATTTT
J: TRBJ2-7; size: .; D: .; V: TRBV27; CDR3: CASSLFRGGNDEQYF; DNA: TGTGCCAGCAGTTTGTTCAGGGGAGGGAATGACGAGCAGTACTTC
J: TRBJ1-1; size: .; D: .; V: TRBV10-3; CDR3: CAISARAEEAFF; DNA: TGTGCCATCAGTGCCCGGGCAGAGGAAGCTTTCTTT
J: TRBJ1-5; size: .; D: .; V: TRBV9; CDR3: CASSLNAGQPQHF; DNA: TGTGCCAGCAGCTTGAATGCAGGGCAGCCCCAGCATTTT
J: TRBJ1-1; size: .; D: TRBD1; V: TRBV14; CDR3: CASSQAGTGGNTEAFF; DNA: TGTGCCAGCAGCCAAGCGGGGACAGGTGGGAACACTGAAGCTTTCTTT
J: TRBJ2-2; size: .; D: TRBD1; V: TRBV20-1; CDR3: CSAKDRDTGELFF; DNA: TGCAGTGCTAAGGACAGGGACACCGGGGAGCTGTTTTTT
J: TRBJ2-2; size: .; D: TRBD1; V: TRBV28; CDR3: CASSWGTGYTGELFF; DNA: TGTGCCAGCAGTTGGGGGACAGGATACACCGGGGAGCTGTTTTTT
J: TRBJ2-7; size: .; D: .; V: TRBV2; CDR3: CASRVRSGQYF; DNA: TGTGCCAGCAGGGTCCGGAGTGGGCAGTACTTC
J: TRBJ2-1; size: .; D: .; V: TRBV20-1; CDR3: CSARDQISSYNEQFF; DNA: TGCAGTGCTAGAGATCAGATAAGCTCCTACAATGAGCAGTTCTTC
J: TRBJ2-7; size: .; D: .; V: TRBV5-1; CDR3: CASSLEAFRSYEQYF; DNA: TGCGCCAGCAGCTTGGAGGCGTTCCGGTCCTACGAGCAGTACTTC
J: TRBJ2-1; size: few; D: TRBD1; V: TRBV7-9; CDR3: CASNHRDRGTSSYNEQFF; DNA: TGTGCCAGCAACCACCGGGACAGGGGAACTAGCTCCTACAATGAGCAGTTCTTC
J: TRBJ2-7; size: few; D: TRBD1; V: TRBV27; CDR3: CASSPAGGGEQYF; DNA: TGTGCCAGCAGTCCCGCAGGGGGCGGAGAGCAGTACTTC
J: TRBJ2-1; size: few; D: .; V: TRBV3-1; CDR3: CASSQEKGHYEQFF; DNA: TGTGCCAGCAGCCAAGAGAAGGGTCACTATGAGCAGTTCTTC
J: TRBJ1-1; size: few; D: .; V: TRBV25-1; CDR3: CASSPTRGRTALEAFF; DNA: TGTGCCAGCTCTCCGACTAGAGGAAGGACAGCCCTTGAAGCTTTCTTT
J: TRBJ2-3; size: few; D: .; V: TRBV7-9; CDR3: CASSPRDYTDTQYF; DNA: TGTGCCAGCAGCCCCCGCGATTACACAGATACGCAGTATTTT
J: TRBJ2-5; size: many; D: TRBD1; V: TRBV11-1; CDR3: CASSSWDRQETQYF; DNA: TGTGCCAGCAGCTCGTGGGACAGACAAGAGACCCAGTACTTC
J: TRBJ2-7; size: .; D: .; V: TRBV7-6; CDR3: CASTPEGNYEQYF; DNA: TGTGCCAGCACCCCTGAAGGGAACTACGAGCAGTACTTC
J: TRBJ2-4; size: .; D: .; V: TRBV7-9; CDR3: CATKLGTGENIQYF; DNA: TGTGCCACTAAGCTCGGGACCGGGGAAAACATTCAGTACTTC
J: TRBJ2-3; size: once; D: .; V: TRBV5-6; CDR3: CTSRGRSTDTQYF; DNA: TGTACCAGCCGAGGGCGGAGCACAGATACGCAGTATTTT
J: TRBJ1-4; size: .; D: .; V: TRBV2; CDR3: CASSAGGYEKLFF; DNA: TGTGCCAGCAGTGCTGGAGGGTATGAAAAACTGTTTTTT
J: TRBJ1-1; size: many; D: TRBD1; V: TRBV6-5; CDR3: CASSPGTGVTEAFF; DNA: TGTGCCAGCAGTCCCGGGACAGGGGTAACTGAAGCTTTCTTT
J: TRBJ2-1; size: many; D: .; V: TRBV7-2; CDR3: CASSWAGSGAYNEQFF; DNA: TGTGCCAGCAGCTGGGCAGGGAGTGGAGCCTACAATGAGCAGTTCTTC
J: TRBJ1-1; size: many; D: TRBD1; V: TRBV7-2; CDR3: CASSQGQQLMNTEAFF; DNA: TGTGCCAGCAGCCAGGGACAGCAACTCATGAACACTGAAGCTTTCTTT
J: TRBJ2-3; size: .; D: .; V: TRBV28; CDR3: CASSFFLAGTDTQYF; DNA: TGTGCCAGCAGCTTCTTCCTAGCTGGCACAGATACGCAGTATTTT
J: TRBJ2-5; size: .; D: .; V: TRBV6-2/TRBV6-3; CDR3: CASMRDQETQYF; DNA: TGTGCCAGCATGAGGGATCAAGAGACCCAGTACTTC
J: TRBJ2-2; size: few; D: .; V: TRBV6-4; CDR3: CASSDWNGGELFF; DNA: TGTGCCAGCAGTGATTGGAACGGCGGGGAGCTGTTTTTT
J: TRBJ1-5; size: few; D: .; V: TRBV5-5; CDR3: CASSLPASNQPQHF; DNA: TGTGCCAGCAGCTTGCCAGCAAGCAATCAGCCCCAGCATTTT